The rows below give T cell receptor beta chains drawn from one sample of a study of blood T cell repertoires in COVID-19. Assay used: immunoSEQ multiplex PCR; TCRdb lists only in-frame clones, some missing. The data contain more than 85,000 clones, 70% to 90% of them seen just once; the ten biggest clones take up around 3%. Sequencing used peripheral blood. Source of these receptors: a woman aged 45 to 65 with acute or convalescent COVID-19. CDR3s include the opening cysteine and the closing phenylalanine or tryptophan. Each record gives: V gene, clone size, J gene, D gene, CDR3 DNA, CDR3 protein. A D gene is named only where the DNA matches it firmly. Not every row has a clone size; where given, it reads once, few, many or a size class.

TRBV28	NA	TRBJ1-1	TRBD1	TGTGCCAGCAGCCCCGGGACAGGGGGTACTGAAGCTTTCTTT	CASSPGTGGTEAFF
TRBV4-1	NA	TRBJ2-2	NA	TGCGCCAGCAGCCAAGAAGACTCTTATGGGGAGCTGTTTTTT	CASSQEDSYGELFF
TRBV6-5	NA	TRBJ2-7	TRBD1	TGTGCCAGCAGTTCTTCACCGGACAGGGAATATAGTGAGCAGTACTTC	CASSSSPDREYSEQYF
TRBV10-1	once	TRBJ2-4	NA	TGCGCCAGCAGTGCTGGGGGCCCGGGAGCCAAAAACATTCAGTACTTC	CASSAGGPGAKNIQYF
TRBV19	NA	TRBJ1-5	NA	TGTGCCAGTAGTATGGGGCAGGGGTTCTATCAGCCCCAGCATTTT	CASSMGQGFYQPQHF
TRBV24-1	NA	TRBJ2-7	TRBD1	TGTGCCACCAGAGACAGGGCTGGCGAGCAGTACTTC	CATRDRAGEQYF
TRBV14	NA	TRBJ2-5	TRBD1	TGTGCCAGCAGCCGGACAGGGAGGCAAGAGACCCAGTACTTC	CASSRTGRQETQYF
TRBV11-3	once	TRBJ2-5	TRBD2	TGTGCCAGCAGCCAGGCGGGGGGAAAGACCCAGTACTTC	CASSQAGGKTQYF
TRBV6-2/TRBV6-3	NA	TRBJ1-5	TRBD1	TGTGCCAGCAGTTGGAACCGGGACAGGGGAATTAGCAATCAGCCCCAGCATTTT	CASSWNRDRGISNQPQHF
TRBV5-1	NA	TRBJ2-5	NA	TGCGCCAGCAGCTTGCCATCAATAGAGACCCAGTACTTC	CASSLPSIETQYF
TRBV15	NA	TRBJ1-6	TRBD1	TGTGCCACCAGCAGAACCGGGACAGGGACTTCACCCCTCCACTTT	CATSRTGTGTSPLHF
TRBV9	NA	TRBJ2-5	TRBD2	TGTGCCAGCAGCGTAGGGATAGCGGGAGGGTTTAAGACCCAGTACTTC	CASSVGIAGGFKTQYF
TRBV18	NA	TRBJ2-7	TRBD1	TGTGCCAGCTCACGACAGGGGGCCAACGAGCAGTACTTC	CASSRQGANEQYF
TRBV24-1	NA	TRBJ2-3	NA	TGTGCCACCAGTGATTCCCTACTACTCCATACGCAGTATTTT	CATSDSLLLHTQYF
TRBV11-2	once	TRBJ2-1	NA	TGTGCCAGCAGCTTTGGGTTTGGGAGCGCCTACAATGAGCAGTTCTTC	CASSFGFGSAYNEQFF
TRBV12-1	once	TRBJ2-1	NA	TGTGCCAGCAGCTTTGGGAGATGGGAGAACAATGAGCAGTTCTTC	CASSFGRWENNEQFF
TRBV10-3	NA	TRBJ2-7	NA	TGTGCCATCAGTGACCGCGGGGCCCGCGACGAGCAGTACTTC	CAISDRGARDEQYF
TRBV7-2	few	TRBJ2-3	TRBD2	TGTGCCAGCAGCTTAGGGACTAGCGCAGATACGCAGTATTTT	CASSLGTSADTQYF
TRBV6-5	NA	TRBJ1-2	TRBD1	TGTGCCAGCAGTTCGACAGGGCTTCAATATGGCTACACCTTC	CASSSTGLQYGYTF
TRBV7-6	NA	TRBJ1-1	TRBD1	TGTGCCAGCAGCCCGAACAGGGGGAACACTGAAGCTTTCTTT	CASSPNRGNTEAFF
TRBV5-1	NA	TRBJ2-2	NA	TGCGCCAGCAGCCAGGGCAACACCGGGGAGCTGTTTTTT	CASSQGNTGELFF
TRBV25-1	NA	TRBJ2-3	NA	TGTGCCAGCAGGGCACTAGGGTCTCGGCAGCACACAGATACGCAGTATTTT	CASRALGSRQHTDTQYF
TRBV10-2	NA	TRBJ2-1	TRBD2	TGCGCCAGCAGTGAGGCCTTACCAACTAGCGGGAGCGCGAGGAATGAGCAGTTCTTC	CASSEALPTSGSARNEQFF
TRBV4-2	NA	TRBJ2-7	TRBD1	TGTGCCAGCAGCCAACTCTCACAGGGGGCCTACGAGCAGTACTTC	CASSQLSQGAYEQYF
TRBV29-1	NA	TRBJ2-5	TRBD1	TGCAGCGCCGGACAGGGATCAGGGGAGACCCAGTACTTC	CSAGQGSGETQYF
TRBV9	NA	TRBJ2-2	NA	TGTGCCAGCAGCGTAGCCGAACCCCCGCGGAGCGGGGAGCTGTTTTTT	CASSVAEPPRSGELFF
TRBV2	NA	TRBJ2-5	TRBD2	TGTGCCACCGGGACTAGCGGGAGGATGGAGACCCAGTACTTC	CATGTSGRMETQYF
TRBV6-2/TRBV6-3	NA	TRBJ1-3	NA	TGTGCCAGCAGCCCTTCCGATGTGGGGAGCTCTGGAAACACCATATATTTT	CASSPSDVGSSGNTIYF
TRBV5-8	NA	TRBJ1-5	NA	TGTGCCAGCAGCCGAGAACCGGGTTTTAGCAATCAGCCCCAGCATTTT	CASSREPGFSNQPQHF
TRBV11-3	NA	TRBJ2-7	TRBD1	TGTGCCAGCAGCTTGGACGGGACAGGGGACGGCGAGCAGTACTTC	CASSLDGTGDGEQYF
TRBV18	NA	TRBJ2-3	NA	TGTGCCAGCTCACCGCAACAGAGCACAGATACGCAGTATTTT	CASSPQQSTDTQYF
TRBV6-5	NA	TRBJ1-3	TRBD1	TGTGCCAGCCGAACTACGGGACAGGATGGAAACACCATATATTTT	CASRTTGQDGNTIYF
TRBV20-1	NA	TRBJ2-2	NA	TGCAGTGCTAGTCGGCAGGTTGGAAGTGCCGGGGAGCTGTTTTTT	CSASRQVGSAGELFF
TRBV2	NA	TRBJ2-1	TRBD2	TGTGCCAGCAGTGATTGGGCGGGGGCCTACAATGAGCAGTTCTTC	CASSDWAGAYNEQFF
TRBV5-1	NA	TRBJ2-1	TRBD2	TGCGCCAGCAGCTTGATTACTCCGGGAAGGCTAGCGGTGAATGAGCAGTTCTTC	CASSLITPGRLAVNEQFF
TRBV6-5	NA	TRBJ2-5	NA	TGTGCCAGCAGCTCTGGTGGGCCAGAAGAGACCCAGTACTTC	CASSSGGPEETQYF
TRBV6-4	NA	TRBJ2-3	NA	TGTGCCAGCAGCGGGGACTTCACAGATACGCAGTATTTT	CASSGDFTDTQYF
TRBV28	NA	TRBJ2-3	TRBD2	TGTGCCAGCAGTTTGCTAGCGGGGACCACAGATACGCAGTATTTT	CASSLLAGTTDTQYF
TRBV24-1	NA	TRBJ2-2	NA	TGTGCCACCAGTGATTACCCCCCGGGACTGGCGAACACCGGGGAGCTGTTTTTT	CATSDYPPGLANTGELFF
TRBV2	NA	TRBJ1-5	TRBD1	TGTGCCAGCAGTTTGGACAGGGGTTCCCGCAAGTCCCAGCATTTT	CASSLDRGSRKSQHF
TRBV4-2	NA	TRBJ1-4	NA	TGTGCCAGCAGCCAAGAAAAACAGGGAAAGCGGGAAAAACTGTTTTTT	CASSQEKQGKREKLFF
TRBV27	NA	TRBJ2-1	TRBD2	TGTGCCAGCAGGGCTAGCGGGAGCGATGAGCAGTTCTTC	CASRASGSDEQFF
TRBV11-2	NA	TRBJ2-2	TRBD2	TGTGCCAGCAGCCTAAAAGCGGGAGTCGGGGAGCTGTTTTTT	CASSLKAGVGELFF
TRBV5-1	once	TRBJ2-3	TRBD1	TGCGCCAGCGCAACAGGGGTCGGGGCAGATACGCAGTATTTT	CASATGVGADTQYF
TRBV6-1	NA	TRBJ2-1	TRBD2	TGTGCCAGCAGTGGGCCCCTAGGGCGGGAGCTCGGTGAGCAGTTCTTC	CASSGPLGRELGEQFF